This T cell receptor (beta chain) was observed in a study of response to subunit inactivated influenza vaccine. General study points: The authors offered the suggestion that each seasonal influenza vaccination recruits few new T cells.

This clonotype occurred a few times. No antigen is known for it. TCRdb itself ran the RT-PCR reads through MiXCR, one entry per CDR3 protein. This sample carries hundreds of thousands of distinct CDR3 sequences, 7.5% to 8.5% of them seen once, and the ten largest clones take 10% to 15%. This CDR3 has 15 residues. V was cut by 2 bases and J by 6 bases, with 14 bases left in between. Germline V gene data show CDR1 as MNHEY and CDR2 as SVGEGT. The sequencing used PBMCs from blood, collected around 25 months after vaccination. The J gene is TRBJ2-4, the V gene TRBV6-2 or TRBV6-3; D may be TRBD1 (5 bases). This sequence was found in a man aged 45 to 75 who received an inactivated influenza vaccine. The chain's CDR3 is CASSYHQGVGNIQYF. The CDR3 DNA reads TGTGCCAGCAGTTACCACCAGGGCGTTGGAAACATTCAGTACTTC.